The source of this T cell receptor (beta chain) is a study of lymphopenia after photon versus proton radiotherapy. V dropped 2 bases and J dropped 9 bases, with 15 bases sitting between them. The CDR3 loop spans 14 amino acids. Germline V CDR1 and CDR2: SGDLS, YYNGEE. The method was immunoSEQ multiplex PCR; TCRdb's version includes in-frame clones alone and lacks a portion of them. The table has under 70,000 clones, just under 95% seen once. For this clone: The antigen remains unidentified.

The study's findings and limits: After lymphocyte nadir, photon-treated repertoires showed oligoclonal expansion, especially CD8+ Temra. Photon-treated patients lost naive T cells and TCR diversity; proton-treated stayed stable. Survival link was tested only in deceased patients; proton benefit remains a possibility.

The chain uses TRBV9 and TRBJ2-1, with TRBD2 as a possible D gene (5 bases). This sample comprised peripheral blood, obtained from a patient treated with photon-based radiotherapy. The source is a woman between 40 and 50 years old with cholangiocarcinoma. Written as DNA, the CDR3 is TGTGCCAGCAGCGTGGGCCCGGGGAGTCCTGAGCAGTTCTTC. It specifies CASSVGPGSPEQFF. The variable domain in full, completed from reference TRBV9 and TRBJ2-1, reads DSGVTQTPKHLITATGQRVTLRCSPRSGDLSVYWYQQSLDQGLQFLIQYYNGEERAKGNILERFSAQQFPDLHSELNLSSLELGDSALYFCASSVGPGSPEQFFGPGTRLTVL.